This entry lists 3 T cell receptor beta chains sequenced from one sample in a study of OX40 agonist ivuxolimab in advanced cancers. The data were produced by immunoSEQ multiplex PCR, yet TCRdb's version contains in-frame clones alone and is incomplete. The table lists 90,000 or so clones, 92% of them singletons. This specimen consisted of CD4+ or CD8+ T cells sorted from blood, obtained in a trial of the OX40 agonist ivuxolimab. These receptor sequences come from an adult with an advanced solid tumor such as melanoma, head and neck, liver or kidney cancer.

The V and J genes are TRBV2 and TRBJ2-1; D is possibly TRBD2 (5 bases). The germline V gene encodes CDR1 SNHLY and CDR2 FYNNEI. V was shortened by 1 base and J by 3 bases, with 7 bases between the two germline ends. This CDR3 spans 14 amino acids. DNA of the CDR3: TGTGCCAGCAGTGAAGAGACTAACTACAATGAGCAGTTCTTC. Protein sequence: CASSEETNYNEQFF.

V is TRBV2 and J is TRBJ2-2, with D maybe TRBD2 (6 bases). CDR1 and CDR2 from the germline V gene are SNHLY and FYNNEI. The germline V and J ends were trimmed by 6 bases and 3 bases, with 29 bases remaining between them. This CDR3 contains 20 residues. For the CDR3, the DNA is TGTGCCAGCAGGACCTCGGAGATAGCGGAAGTTTGGGTAGACACCGGGGAGCTGTTTTTT. It encodes CASRTSEIAEVWVDTGELFF.

The J gene is TRBJ2-3, the V gene TRBV29-1; D remains unclear. The CDR3 extends over 10 amino acids. V lost 5 bases and J lost 3, with 3 bases in between. Germline V lookup: CDR1 SQVTM, CDR2 ANQGSEA. The CDR3 spells CSVRTDTQYF. The CDR3 DNA is TGCAGCGTTAGAACAGATACGCAGTATTTT.